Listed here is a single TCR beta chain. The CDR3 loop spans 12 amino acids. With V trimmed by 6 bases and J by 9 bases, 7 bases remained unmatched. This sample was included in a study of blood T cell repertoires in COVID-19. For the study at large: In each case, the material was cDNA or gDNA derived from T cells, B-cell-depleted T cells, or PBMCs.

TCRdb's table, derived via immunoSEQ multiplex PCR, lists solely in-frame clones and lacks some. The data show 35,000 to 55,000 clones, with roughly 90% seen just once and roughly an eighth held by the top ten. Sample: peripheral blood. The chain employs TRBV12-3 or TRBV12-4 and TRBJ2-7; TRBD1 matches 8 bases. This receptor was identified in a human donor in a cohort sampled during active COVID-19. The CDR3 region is CASSPDRGRQYF. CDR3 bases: TGTGCCAGCAGCCCAGACAGGGGTCGGCAGTACTTC.